This T cell receptor (beta chain) stems from a study of OX40 agonist ivuxolimab in advanced cancers. About the study: Ivuxolimab, an agonist antibody against OX40 (CD134), was given to patients. In three patients, partial responses were observed, one with hepatocellular carcinoma and two with cutaneous melanoma. A mean age of roughly 60 years, range about 20 to 79, was recorded, and around 85% were male.

The table came from immunoSEQ multiplex PCR; TCRdb's copy has only in-frame clones and leaves some out. The sample lists 30,000 or so clones, about four fifths occurring once. The CDR3 sequence is 15 residues long. Trimming stripped 6 bases from V and 2 bases from J, with 15 bases between. Germline CDR1 is MNHEY and CDR2 is SVGAGI. The receptor's source is an adult with an advanced solid tumor such as melanoma, head and neck, liver or kidney cancer. V is TRBV6-5 and J is TRBJ2-3; D is tentatively TRBD1 or TRBD2 (5 bases each). The specimen was CD4+ or CD8+ T cells sorted from blood, collected in a trial of the OX40 agonist ivuxolimab. CDR3 in amino acids: CASRFGTAITDTQYF. The CDR3 DNA follows: TGTGCCAGCAGGTTCGGGACGGCTATCACAGATACGCAGTATTTT.